This record concerns one T cell receptor (beta chain) sequence. Its antigen is undetermined. At one end, the junction sequence differs from germline, possibly due to a read error. This CDR3 spans 13 amino acids. The germline V gene has CDR1 SGHTA and CDR2 FQGNSA. Each CDR3 protein gets one entry after TCRdb re-called the 5' RACE reads with MiXCR. The table records about 100,000 distinct CDR3 sequences, roughly 4.5% of them present only once. This specimen belongs to a study of spatial heterogeneity in lung cancer. Whole-study results and caveats: How many expanded intratumoral alpha and beta TCRs were present tracked the tumor mutation count, which was a count of nonsynonymous mutations.

Time point denoted: sample taken at primary tumor resection. The chain has TRBV7-2 and TRBJ1-2, with D hard to call. This clonotype was sampled from a male donor with early-stage non-small cell lung cancer. The specimen was lung tumor tissue, collected at surgery. The CDR3 DNA is TGTGCCTGCAGCTTTGTCCGAAGCTATGGCTACACCTTC. This gives the protein CACSFVRSYGYTF.